This TCR beta chain came from a study of T cell responses to AZD1222 COVID-19 vaccine. Overall study results and limits: Compared with day 0, the breadth and depth of the Spike-specific TCR repertoire rose significantly after two doses of AZD1222. Regions 160-218 and 743-854 held dominance among vaccine-associated CD4 TCRs, which spanned spike.

The method was immunoSEQ multiplex PCR; TCRdb's version includes in-frame clones alone and lacks a portion of them. In the table there are about 140,000 clones, 70% to 90% of which are singletons. The V gene's germline CDR1 is SGHNT and CDR2 YYREEE (reference sequence). Trimming at V came to 0 bases and at J to 1 base, leaving 6 bases not matched to a gene. There are 17 residues in the CDR3. In the case of this clone: No antigen is known for it.

The chain employs TRBV5-4 and TRBJ2-5; 10 nucleotides align to TRBD1. The TCR was taken from an adult in good health. The sequencing here drew on peripheral blood, taken on day 0 of AZD1222 vaccination. The CDR3 reads CASSLAGGQGTQETQYF. CDR3 sequence (DNA): TGTGCCAGCAGCTTGGCGGGGGGACAGGGGACCCAAGAGACCCAGTACTTC.